The T cell receptor (beta chain) under discussion was sequenced for a study of cytomegalovirus exposure and HLA in healthy donors. The overall study: HLA-typed donors were the source of approximately 85 million unique TCRs held in an early data release. Study outcomes and limitations: Analysis was carried out at a later point, and it linked a missense DCLRE1C variant to TCR beta V- and J-gene trimming. In all likelihood, a cluster of highly shared sequence variants was a sequencing artifact.

Nominally healthy donors were sampled, though unrecorded immune exposures were likely. The CDR3 is 14 amino acids. The germline V gene has CDR1 ENHRY and CDR2 SYGVKD. Trimming removed 4 bases from V and 4 bases from J; junction bases left unmatched: 2. Concerning this clone itself: No antigen is known for it.

The PCR employed 60 Vbeta primers together with 13 Jbeta primers. TCRdb keeps only in-frame clones here, not all; method: immunoSEQ multiplex PCR. The sample includes around 120,000 clones, around 80% of them seen just once. Sequenced material: PBMCs. The clonotype originates from a woman aged 35 to 49 in good health and CMV-seropositive. This chain links TRBV10-3 with TRBJ1-4; 8 bases align to TRBD1. CDR3 coding DNA: TGTGCCATCAGTGCGACAGGGGTTAATGAAAAACTGTTTTTT. It translates to CAISATGVNEKLFF.